These T cell receptor beta chains were read from a single sample in a study of blood T cell repertoires in COVID-19. Only in-frame clones appear in the TCRdb table, and some are missing; sequencing was by immunoSEQ multiplex PCR. The sample yields over 200,000 clones, 87% seen once. The specimen sequenced was PBMCs or T cells enriched from blood (not recorded which). The source is a young man with acute COVID-19. CDR3s include the opening cysteine and the closing phenylalanine or tryptophan. The order of the fields is CDR3 protein, CDR3 DNA, V gene, J gene, clone size, D gene. The D gene is left open where the match is weak. Clone size is shown for a subset of rows, as once, few, many or a class of expanded clone.

CDR3 protein: CASSGRGGSQETQYF
CDR3 DNA: TGTGCCAGCAGCGGTAGGGGGGGAAGCCAAGAGACCCAGTACTTC
V gene: TRBV9
J gene: TRBJ2-5
clone size: .
D gene: .

CDR3 protein: CASSLQGNTGELFF
CDR3 DNA: TGTGCCAGCAGCTTGCAGGGTAACACCGGGGAGCTGTTTTTT
V gene: TRBV7-2
J gene: TRBJ2-2
clone size: .
D gene: .

CDR3 protein: CASSLLAGGAETQYF
CDR3 DNA: TGTGCCAGCAGCTTGCTAGCGGGAGGGGCGGAGACCCAGTACTTC
V gene: TRBV5-4
J gene: TRBJ2-5
clone size: .
D gene: TRBD2

CDR3 protein: CASSLLQGTEQYF
CDR3 DNA: TGTGCCAGCAGTTTGCTTCAGGGGACCGAGCAGTACTTC
V gene: TRBV12-3/TRBV12-4
J gene: TRBJ2-7
clone size: .
D gene: .

CDR3 protein: CASRPAGTNTEAFF
CDR3 DNA: TGTGCCAGCAGACCCGCAGGCACGAACACTGAAGCTTTCTTT
V gene: TRBV9
J gene: TRBJ1-1
clone size: .
D gene: .

CDR3 protein: CASSPRMYSGDQPQHF
CDR3 DNA: TGTGCCAGCAGCCCGAGGATGTACTCAGGGGATCAGCCCCAGCATTTT
V gene: TRBV6-2/TRBV6-3
J gene: TRBJ1-5
clone size: .
D gene: .

CDR3 protein: CASSPRQGSSYEQYF
CDR3 DNA: TGTGCCAGCAGCCCCCGACAGGGAAGCTCCTACGAGCAGTACTTC
V gene: TRBV7-3
J gene: TRBJ2-7
clone size: .
D gene: TRBD1

CDR3 protein: CASSFSGAGSETQYF
CDR3 DNA: TGTGCCAGCAGTTTTTCCGGAGCAGGGTCGGAGACCCAGTACTTC
V gene: TRBV27
J gene: TRBJ2-5
clone size: .
D gene: .

CDR3 protein: CASSLTQGGGYTF
CDR3 DNA: TGTGCCAGCAGCTTAACTCAGGGAGGTGGCTACACCTTC
V gene: TRBV7-6
J gene: TRBJ1-2
clone size: .
D gene: .

CDR3 protein: CASRTGFGEQYF
CDR3 DNA: TGTGCCAGCAGGACAGGCTTCGGCGAGCAGTACTTC
V gene: TRBV12-3/TRBV12-4
J gene: TRBJ2-7
clone size: once
D gene: .

CDR3 protein: CASSFVRTSEGYEQYF
CDR3 DNA: TGTGCCAGCAGCTTTGTTAGGACTAGCGAGGGCTACGAGCAGTACTTC
V gene: TRBV7-9
J gene: TRBJ2-7
clone size: .
D gene: TRBD2

CDR3 protein: CASSLLSGAGEQYF
CDR3 DNA: TGTGCCAGCAGCTTACTCTCTGGGGCTGGGGAGCAGTACTTC
V gene: TRBV11-2
J gene: TRBJ2-7
clone size: .
D gene: .

CDR3 protein: CASRISGRPETQYF
CDR3 DNA: TGTGCCAGCAGGATTAGCGGGAGACCAGAGACCCAGTACTTC
V gene: TRBV6-5
J gene: TRBJ2-5
clone size: .
D gene: TRBD2

CDR3 protein: CASSLRQFQYSPLHF
CDR3 DNA: TGTGCCAGCAGCTTACGCCAGTTTCAGTACTCACCCCTCCACTTT
V gene: TRBV7-2
J gene: TRBJ1-6
clone size: .
D gene: .

CDR3 protein: CASSVGVTSGYEQYF
CDR3 DNA: TGTGCCAGCAGCGTAGGGGTGACTAGCGGTTACGAGCAGTACTTC
V gene: TRBV9
J gene: TRBJ2-7
clone size: .
D gene: TRBD2

CDR3 protein: CASSVDTRSTEAFF
CDR3 DNA: TGTGCCAGCAGTGTGGACACCCGTAGCACTGAAGCTTTCTTT
V gene: TRBV28
J gene: TRBJ1-1
clone size: .
D gene: .

CDR3 protein: CASSYSTGSPFYEQYF
CDR3 DNA: TGTGCCAGCAGTTACTCGACCGGGTCCCCTTTCTACGAGCAGTACTTC
V gene: TRBV6-5
J gene: TRBJ2-7
clone size: .
D gene: .

CDR3 protein: CALGQGESGYTF
CDR3 DNA: TGTGCCCTTGGACAGGGCGAGAGTGGCTACACCTTC
V gene: TRBV30
J gene: TRBJ1-2
clone size: .
D gene: TRBD1

CDR3 protein: CASSAGLAGVKQFF
CDR3 DNA: TGTGCCAGCAGCGCGGGACTAGCGGGAGTAAAGCAGTTCTTC
V gene: TRBV3-1/TRBV3-2
J gene: TRBJ2-1
clone size: .
D gene: TRBD2

CDR3 protein: CASSPLPGQVKRNTEAFF
CDR3 DNA: TGTGCCAGCAGCCCACTTCCGGGACAGGTAAAGAGGAACACTGAAGCTTTCTTT
V gene: TRBV5-6
J gene: TRBJ1-1
clone size: .
D gene: TRBD1

CDR3 protein: CASSYGPFYSPLHF
CDR3 DNA: TGTGCCAGCAGTTACGGCCCCTTTTATTCACCCCTCCACTTT
V gene: TRBV6-5
J gene: TRBJ1-6
clone size: few
D gene: .

CDR3 protein: CASSLTGSGYEQYF
CDR3 DNA: TGTGCCAGCAGTTTGACAGGGTCTGGGTACGAGCAGTACTTC
V gene: TRBV27
J gene: TRBJ2-7
clone size: .
D gene: TRBD1

CDR3 protein: CASSPDISGNTIYF
CDR3 DNA: TGTGCCAGCAGTCCAGATATCTCTGGAAACACCATATATTTT
V gene: TRBV28
J gene: TRBJ1-3
clone size: .
D gene: .

CDR3 protein: CASSLQGPEQYF
CDR3 DNA: TGTGCCAGCAGCTTACAGGGTCCGGAGCAGTACTTC
V gene: TRBV5-8
J gene: TRBJ2-7
clone size: .
D gene: .

CDR3 protein: CASSRGGPRRNTEAFF
CDR3 DNA: TGTGCCAGTAGTCGGGGGGGCCCAAGGCGGAACACTGAAGCTTTCTTT
V gene: TRBV19
J gene: TRBJ1-1
clone size: .
D gene: .

CDR3 protein: CASSSQPGYNEQFF
CDR3 DNA: TGTGCCAGCAGTTCTCAACCGGGATACAATGAGCAGTTCTTC
V gene: TRBV27
J gene: TRBJ2-1
clone size: .
D gene: .

CDR3 protein: CASSASGQGLWNEQFF
CDR3 DNA: TGTGCCAGCAGCGCGTCAGGACAGGGTCTGTGGAATGAGCAGTTCTTC
V gene: TRBV9
J gene: TRBJ2-1
clone size: .
D gene: TRBD1

CDR3 protein: CAWSVQGGNTEAFF
CDR3 DNA: TGTGCCTGGAGTGTACAGGGTGGCAACACTGAAGCTTTCTTT
V gene: TRBV30
J gene: TRBJ1-1
clone size: .
D gene: .

CDR3 protein: CATSDSTGTGTYNEQFF
CDR3 DNA: TGTGCCACCAGTGACAGTACCGGGACAGGAACCTACAATGAGCAGTTCTTC
V gene: TRBV24-1
J gene: TRBJ2-1
clone size: .
D gene: TRBD1

CDR3 protein: CASSFPDSPETQYF
CDR3 DNA: TGTGCCAGCAGTTTCCCCGACAGCCCGGAGACCCAGTACTTC
V gene: TRBV28
J gene: TRBJ2-5
clone size: .
D gene: .

CDR3 protein: CASSLLYTNTEAFF
CDR3 DNA: TGTGCCAGCAGCTTACTCTATACGAACACTGAAGCTTTCTTT
V gene: TRBV11-1
J gene: TRBJ1-1
clone size: .
D gene: .

CDR3 protein: CASSEWDKSEQYF
CDR3 DNA: TGTGCCAGCAGTGAATGGGACAAATCCGAGCAGTACTTC
V gene: TRBV2
J gene: TRBJ2-7
clone size: .
D gene: .

CDR3 protein: CASSSALGTSGRGGTDTQYF
CDR3 DNA: TGTGCCAGCAGCTCCGCCCTTGGGACTAGCGGGAGAGGGGGTACAGATACGCAGTATTTT
V gene: TRBV5-4
J gene: TRBJ2-3
clone size: .
D gene: TRBD2

CDR3 protein: CATSDRATGAQPQHF
CDR3 DNA: TGTGCCACCAGTGACCGGGCGACAGGGGCTCAGCCCCAGCATTTT
V gene: TRBV24-1
J gene: TRBJ1-5
clone size: .
D gene: TRBD1

CDR3 protein: CASSRDSDEQYF
CDR3 DNA: TGTGCCAGCAGCAGGGACAGTGACGAGCAGTACTTC
V gene: TRBV11-2
J gene: TRBJ2-7
clone size: .
D gene: TRBD1

CDR3 protein: CAWSVSFTIYGYTF
CDR3 DNA: TGTGCCTGGAGTGTTTCATTTACAATTTATGGCTACACCTTC
V gene: TRBV30
J gene: TRBJ1-2
clone size: .
D gene: .

CDR3 protein: CASSLTGRSNQPQHF
CDR3 DNA: TGTGCCAGCAGTTTAACAGGGCGAAGTAATCAGCCCCAGCATTTT
V gene: TRBV27
J gene: TRBJ1-5
clone size: .
D gene: .

CDR3 protein: CASSTNEGNRGRSYEQYF
CDR3 DNA: TGTGCCAGTAGTACTAATGAGGGGAACAGGGGGCGTAGCTACGAGCAGTACTTC
V gene: TRBV19
J gene: TRBJ2-7
clone size: .
D gene: TRBD1

CDR3 protein: CASSVTAGVTGYEQYF
CDR3 DNA: TGTGCCAGCAGCGTAACGGCGGGAGTCACGGGTTACGAGCAGTACTTC
V gene: TRBV9
J gene: TRBJ2-7
clone size: .
D gene: TRBD2

CDR3 protein: CASSPSRTASTDTQYF
CDR3 DNA: TGTGCCAGCAGCCCCTCCCGGACAGCTAGCACAGATACGCAGTATTTT
V gene: TRBV7-3
J gene: TRBJ2-3
clone size: .
D gene: .

CDR3 protein: CASSLGIDRSQETQYF
CDR3 DNA: TGTGCCAGCAGCTTAGGGATAGACAGGTCCCAAGAGACCCAGTACTTC
V gene: TRBV11-2
J gene: TRBJ2-5
clone size: .
D gene: .

CDR3 protein: CASSFGLPRNEQFF
CDR3 DNA: TGTGCCAGCAGCTTCGGTTTGCCGCGGAATGAGCAGTTCTTC
V gene: TRBV13
J gene: TRBJ2-1
clone size: .
D gene: .

CDR3 protein: CASSEKLNQPQHF
CDR3 DNA: TGTGCCAGTAGTGAGAAGCTCAATCAGCCCCAGCATTTT
V gene: TRBV19
J gene: TRBJ1-5
clone size: .
D gene: .

CDR3 protein: CSVRGDSSSYEQYF
CDR3 DNA: TGCAGCGTCCGAGGGGACAGTAGCTCCTACGAGCAGTACTTC
V gene: TRBV29-1
J gene: TRBJ2-7
clone size: .
D gene: TRBD1

CDR3 protein: CATGEDGGSHQETQYF
CDR3 DNA: TGTGCCACGGGGGAGGATGGCGGGAGTCATCAAGAGACCCAGTACTTC
V gene: TRBV4-2
J gene: TRBJ2-5
clone size: .
D gene: TRBD2

CDR3 protein: CASSWTSGADTQYF
CDR3 DNA: TGTGCCAGCAGCTGGACTAGCGGGGCAGATACGCAGTATTTT
V gene: TRBV7-3
J gene: TRBJ2-3
clone size: once
D gene: TRBD2

CDR3 protein: CASSGLAGGYEQYF
CDR3 DNA: TGTGCCAGCTCGGGACTAGCGGGAGGGTACGAGCAGTACTTC
V gene: TRBV28
J gene: TRBJ2-7
clone size: .
D gene: TRBD2

CDR3 protein: CASGASGGRTGELFF
CDR3 DNA: TGCGCCAGCGGGGCTAGCGGAGGTCGGACCGGGGAGCTGTTTTTT
V gene: TRBV10-2
J gene: TRBJ2-2
clone size: once
D gene: TRBD2

CDR3 protein: CASSPIGDNYNEQFF
CDR3 DNA: TGCGCCAGCAGCCCCATCGGGGACAACTACAATGAGCAGTTCTTC
V gene: TRBV5-1
J gene: TRBJ2-1
clone size: once
D gene: .

CDR3 protein: CASSQDREDTQYF
CDR3 DNA: TGTGCCAGCAGCCAAGATCGGGAAGATACGCAGTATTTT
V gene: TRBV4-2
J gene: TRBJ2-3
clone size: .
D gene: .

CDR3 protein: CASSPLVGGTTYEQYF
CDR3 DNA: TGTGCCAGTAGTCCGCTGGTGGGAGGGACAACCTACGAGCAGTACTTC
V gene: TRBV19
J gene: TRBJ2-7
clone size: .
D gene: .

CDR3 protein: CASRTGPLNEQFF
CDR3 DNA: TGTGCCAGCAGGACAGGGCCCCTCAATGAGCAGTTCTTC
V gene: TRBV27
J gene: TRBJ2-1
clone size: .
D gene: TRBD1

CDR3 protein: CASSFRPGGAYNEQFF
CDR3 DNA: TGTGCCAGCAGCTTTCGACCCGGGGGAGCCTACAATGAGCAGTTCTTC
V gene: TRBV7-8
J gene: TRBJ2-1
clone size: .
D gene: .

CDR3 protein: CASSIQAQVTEAFF
CDR3 DNA: TGTGCCAGTAGTATACAGGCCCAGGTTACTGAAGCTTTCTTT
V gene: TRBV19
J gene: TRBJ1-1
clone size: .
D gene: .

CDR3 protein: CASSPPVRSDNEQFF
CDR3 DNA: TGTGCCAGCTCACCCCCGGTCCGGTCGGACAATGAGCAGTTCTTC
V gene: TRBV18
J gene: TRBJ2-1
clone size: .
D gene: .